This T cell receptor (beta chain) was sequenced during a study of shared clonotypes between healthy human individuals. The naive CD8 fraction comprised CD45RO-negative cells positively selected for CCR7 and excluded terminally differentiated effector memory CD45RA+ cells. Measured with immunoSEQ multiplex PCR; TCRdb has only the in-frame clones, and not every one. The sample shows about 590,000 clones, over 95% of them seen only once. The sequenced sample was naive CD8+ T cells sorted from blood. This TCR was recovered from a woman aged 25 to 39 in good health.

The CDR3: CASSPRADRGLYTIYF. The DNA of the CDR3 is TGTGCCAGCAGCCCCCGGGCGGACAGAGGGTTATACACCATATATTTT. The chain links TRBV28 to TRBJ1-3; D possibly corresponds to TRBD1 (6 bases). Germline V lookup: CDR1 MDHEN, CDR2 SYDVKM. There are 16 residues in the CDR3. Trimming left V 6 bases short and J 8 bases short, with 23 bases between.